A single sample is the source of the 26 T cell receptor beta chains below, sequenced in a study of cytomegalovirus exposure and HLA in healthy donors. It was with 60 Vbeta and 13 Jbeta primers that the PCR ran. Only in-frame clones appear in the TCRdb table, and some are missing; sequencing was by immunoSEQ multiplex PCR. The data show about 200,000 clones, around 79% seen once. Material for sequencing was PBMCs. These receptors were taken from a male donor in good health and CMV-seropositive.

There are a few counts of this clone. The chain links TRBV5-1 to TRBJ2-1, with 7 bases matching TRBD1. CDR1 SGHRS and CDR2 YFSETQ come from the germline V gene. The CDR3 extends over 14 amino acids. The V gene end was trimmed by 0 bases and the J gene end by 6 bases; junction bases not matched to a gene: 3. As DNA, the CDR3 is TGCGCCAGCAGCTTGGAACAGGGGTTCAATGAGCAGTTCTTC. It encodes CASSLEQGFNEQFF.

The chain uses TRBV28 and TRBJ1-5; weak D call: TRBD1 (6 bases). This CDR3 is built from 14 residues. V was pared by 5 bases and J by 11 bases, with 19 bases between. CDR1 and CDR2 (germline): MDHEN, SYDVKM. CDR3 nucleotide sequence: TGTGCCAGCAGTCTCGGGACACCGCTCCACGCCCAGCATTTT. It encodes CASSLGTPLHAQHF.

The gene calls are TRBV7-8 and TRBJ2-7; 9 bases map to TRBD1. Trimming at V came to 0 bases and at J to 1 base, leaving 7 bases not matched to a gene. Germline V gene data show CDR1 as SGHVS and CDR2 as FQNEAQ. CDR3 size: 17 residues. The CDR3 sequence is CASSLAWAGQGSYEQYF. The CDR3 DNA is TGTGCCAGCAGCTTAGCGTGGGCGGGACAGGGTTCCTACGAGCAGTACTTC. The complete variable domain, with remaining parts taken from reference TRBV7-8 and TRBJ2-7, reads GAGVSQSPRYKVAKRGQDVALRCDPISGHVSLFWYQQALGQGPEFLTYFQNEAQLDKSGLPSDRFFAERPEGSVSTLKIQRTQQEDSAVYLCASSLAWAGQGSYEQYFGPGTRLTVT.

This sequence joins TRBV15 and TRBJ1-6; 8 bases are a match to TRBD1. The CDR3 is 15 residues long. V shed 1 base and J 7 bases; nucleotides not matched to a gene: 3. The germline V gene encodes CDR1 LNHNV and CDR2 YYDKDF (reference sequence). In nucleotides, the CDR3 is TGTGCCACCAGCAGAGTTACAGGGGGGAATTCACCCCTCCACTTT. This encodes CATSRVTGGNSPLHF.

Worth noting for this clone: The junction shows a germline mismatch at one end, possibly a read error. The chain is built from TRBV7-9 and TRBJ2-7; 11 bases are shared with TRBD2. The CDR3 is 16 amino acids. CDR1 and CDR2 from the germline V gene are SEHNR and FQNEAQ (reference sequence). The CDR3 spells CSSSSILLAGVNEQYF. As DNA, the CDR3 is TGTTCCAGCAGCTCTATCCTACTAGCGGGAGTGAACGAGCAGTACTTC.

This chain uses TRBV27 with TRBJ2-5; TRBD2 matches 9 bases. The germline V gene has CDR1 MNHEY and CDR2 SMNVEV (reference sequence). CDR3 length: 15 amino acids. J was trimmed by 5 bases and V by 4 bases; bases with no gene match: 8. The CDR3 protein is CASSYSRGGDETQYF. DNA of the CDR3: TGTGCCAGCAGTTACTCGCGGGGGGGTGATGAGACCCAGTACTTC.

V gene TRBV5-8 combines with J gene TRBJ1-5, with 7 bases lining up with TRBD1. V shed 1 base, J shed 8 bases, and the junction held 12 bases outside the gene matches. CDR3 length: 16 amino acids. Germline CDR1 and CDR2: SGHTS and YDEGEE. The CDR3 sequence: CASSLPDRAFVEPQHF. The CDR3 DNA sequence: TGTGCCAGCAGCTTGCCCGACAGGGCCTTTGTTGAGCCCCAGCATTTT.

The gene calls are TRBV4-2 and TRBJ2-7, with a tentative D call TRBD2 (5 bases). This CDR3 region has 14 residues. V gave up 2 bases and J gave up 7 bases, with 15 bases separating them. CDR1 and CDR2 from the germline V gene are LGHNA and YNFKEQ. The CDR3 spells CASSQQRDGREQYF. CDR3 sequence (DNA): TGTGCCAGCAGCCAACAACGGGATGGACGTGAGCAGTACTTC.

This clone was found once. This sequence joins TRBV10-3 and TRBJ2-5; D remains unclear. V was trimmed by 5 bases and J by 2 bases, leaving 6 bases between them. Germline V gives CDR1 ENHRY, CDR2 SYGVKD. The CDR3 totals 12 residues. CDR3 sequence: CAISYSQETQYF. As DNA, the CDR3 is TGTGCCATCAGTTACAGTCAAGAGACCCAGTACTTC.

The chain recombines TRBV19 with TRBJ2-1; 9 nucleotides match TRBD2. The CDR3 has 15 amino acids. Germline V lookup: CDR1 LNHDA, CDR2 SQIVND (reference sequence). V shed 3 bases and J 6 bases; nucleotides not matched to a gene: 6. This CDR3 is CASSIVAGDSNEQFF. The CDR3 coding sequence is TGTGCCAGTAGTATCGTAGCGGGAGATAGCAATGAGCAGTTCTTC.

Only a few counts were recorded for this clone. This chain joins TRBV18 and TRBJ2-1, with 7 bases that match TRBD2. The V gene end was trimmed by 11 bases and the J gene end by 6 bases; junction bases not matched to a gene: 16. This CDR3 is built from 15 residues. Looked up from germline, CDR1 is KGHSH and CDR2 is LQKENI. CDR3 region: CALRTREAGVNEQFF. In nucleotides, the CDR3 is TGTGCCCTGCGTACCCGGGAGGCCGGGGTCAATGAGCAGTTCTTC.

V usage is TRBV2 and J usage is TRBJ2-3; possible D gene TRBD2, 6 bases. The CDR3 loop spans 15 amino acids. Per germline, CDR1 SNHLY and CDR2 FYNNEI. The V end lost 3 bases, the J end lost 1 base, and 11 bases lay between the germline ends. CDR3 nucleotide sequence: TGTGCCAGCAGTGATATCGGAGGGGGCACAGATACGCAGTATTTT. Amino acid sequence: CASSDIGGGTDTQYF.

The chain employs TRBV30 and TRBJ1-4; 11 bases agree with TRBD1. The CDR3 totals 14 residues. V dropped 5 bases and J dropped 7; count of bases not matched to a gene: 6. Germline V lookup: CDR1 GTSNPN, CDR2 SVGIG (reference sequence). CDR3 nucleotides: TGTGCCTGGCAAACCGGGACAGGGGGTGAAAAACTGTTTTTT. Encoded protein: CAWQTGTGGEKLFF.

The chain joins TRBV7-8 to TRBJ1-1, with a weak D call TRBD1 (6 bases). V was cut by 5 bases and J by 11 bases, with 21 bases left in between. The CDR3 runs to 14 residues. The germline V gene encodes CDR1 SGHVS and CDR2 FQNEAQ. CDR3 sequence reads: CASSNDPRTERAFF. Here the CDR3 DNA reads TGTGCCAGCAGCAACGACCCCCGGACAGAGAGGGCTTTCTTT.

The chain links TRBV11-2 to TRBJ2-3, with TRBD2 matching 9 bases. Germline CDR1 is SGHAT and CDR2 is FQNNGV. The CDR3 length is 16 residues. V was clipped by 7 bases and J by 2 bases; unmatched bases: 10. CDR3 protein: CASTPPAGGPTDTQYF. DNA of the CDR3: TGTGCCAGCACCCCTCCAGCGGGAGGACCCACAGATACGCAGTATTTT.

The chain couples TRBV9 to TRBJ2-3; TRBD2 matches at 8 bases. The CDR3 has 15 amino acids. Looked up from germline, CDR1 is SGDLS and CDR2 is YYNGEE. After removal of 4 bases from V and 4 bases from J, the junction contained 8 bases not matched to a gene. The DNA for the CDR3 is TGTGCCAGCAGCCAGCGGGGGCTACAACCAGATACGCAGTATTTT. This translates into CASSQRGLQPDTQYF.

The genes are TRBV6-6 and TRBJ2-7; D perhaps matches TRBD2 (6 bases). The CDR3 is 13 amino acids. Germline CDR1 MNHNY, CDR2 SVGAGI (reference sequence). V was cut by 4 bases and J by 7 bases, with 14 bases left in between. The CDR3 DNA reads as TGTGCCAGCAGTTCCTTGGGTCGGGGGGAGCAGTACTTC. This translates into CASSSLGRGEQYF.

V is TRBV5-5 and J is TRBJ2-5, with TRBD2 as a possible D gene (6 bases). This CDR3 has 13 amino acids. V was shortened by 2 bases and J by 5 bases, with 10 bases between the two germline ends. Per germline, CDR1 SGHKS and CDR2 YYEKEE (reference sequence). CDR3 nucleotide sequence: TGTGCCAGCAGCTTAGGAGGGCGGGAGACCCAGTACTTC. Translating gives CASSLGGRETQYF. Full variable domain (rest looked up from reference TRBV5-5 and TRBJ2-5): DAGVTQSPTHLIKTRGQQVTLRCSPISGHKSVSWYQQVLGQGPQFIFQYYEKEERGRGNFPDRFSARQFPNYSSELNVNALLLGDSALYLCASSLGGRETQYFGPGTRLLVL.

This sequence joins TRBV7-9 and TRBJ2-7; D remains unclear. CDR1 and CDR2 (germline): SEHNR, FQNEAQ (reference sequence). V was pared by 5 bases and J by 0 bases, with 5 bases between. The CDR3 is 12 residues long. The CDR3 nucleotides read TGTGCCAGCAGCGCGAGCTCCTACGAGCAGTACTTC. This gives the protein CASSASSYEQYF.

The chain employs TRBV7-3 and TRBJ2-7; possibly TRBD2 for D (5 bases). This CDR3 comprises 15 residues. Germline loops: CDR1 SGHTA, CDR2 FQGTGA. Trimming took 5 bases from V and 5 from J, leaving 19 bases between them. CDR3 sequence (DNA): TGTGCCAGCAGCCCATACCCCCTAGCCCAAAACGAGCAGTACTTC. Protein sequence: CASSPYPLAQNEQYF.

In DNA form, the CDR3 reads TGTGCCAGCAGCCCCGGACTAGCGAGGAACACCGGGGAGCTGTTTTTT. It yields the protein CASSPGLARNTGELFF. The chain recombines TRBV7-9 with TRBJ2-2; 9 nucleotides match TRBD2. CDR1 and CDR2 from the germline V gene are SEHNR and FQNEAQ (reference sequence). V gave up 5 bases and J gave up 1 base; unmatched junction bases: 5. The CDR3 covers 16 residues.

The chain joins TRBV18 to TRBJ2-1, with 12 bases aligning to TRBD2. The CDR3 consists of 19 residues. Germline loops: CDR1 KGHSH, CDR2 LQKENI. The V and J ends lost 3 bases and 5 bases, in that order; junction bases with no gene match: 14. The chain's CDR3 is CASSPKTRLAGDLNNEQFF. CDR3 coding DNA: TGTGCCAGCTCACCGAAAACTCGACTAGCGGGAGACCTTAACAATGAGCAGTTCTTC.

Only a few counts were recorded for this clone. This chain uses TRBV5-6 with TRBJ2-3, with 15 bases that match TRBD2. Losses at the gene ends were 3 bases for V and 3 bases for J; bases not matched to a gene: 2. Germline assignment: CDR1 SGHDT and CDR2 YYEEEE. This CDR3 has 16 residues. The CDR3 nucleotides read TGTGCCAGCAGCTCGGGACTAGCGGGAGGTACAGATACGCAGTATTTT. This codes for CASSSGLAGGTDTQYF.

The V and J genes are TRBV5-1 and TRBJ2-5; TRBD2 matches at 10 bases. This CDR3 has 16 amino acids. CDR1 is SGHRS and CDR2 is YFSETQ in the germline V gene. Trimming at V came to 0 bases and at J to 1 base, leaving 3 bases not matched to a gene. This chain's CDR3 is CASSLASGSLQETQYF. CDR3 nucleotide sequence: TGCGCCAGCAGCTTGGCTAGCGGGAGTCTCCAAGAGACCCAGTACTTC.

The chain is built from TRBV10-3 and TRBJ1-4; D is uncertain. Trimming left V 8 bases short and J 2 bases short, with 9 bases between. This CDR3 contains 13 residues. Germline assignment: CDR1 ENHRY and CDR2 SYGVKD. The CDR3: CAIRYSTNEKLFF. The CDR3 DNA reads TGTGCCATCCGTTATAGTACTAATGAAAAACTGTTTTTT.

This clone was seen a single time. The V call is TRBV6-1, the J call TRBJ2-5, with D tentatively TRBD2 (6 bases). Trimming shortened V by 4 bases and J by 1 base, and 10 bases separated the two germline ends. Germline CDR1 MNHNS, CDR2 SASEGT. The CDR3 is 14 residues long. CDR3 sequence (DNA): TGTGCCAGCAGTGCCCAGGGAGGCCAAGAGACCCAGTACTTC. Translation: CASSAQGGQETQYF.